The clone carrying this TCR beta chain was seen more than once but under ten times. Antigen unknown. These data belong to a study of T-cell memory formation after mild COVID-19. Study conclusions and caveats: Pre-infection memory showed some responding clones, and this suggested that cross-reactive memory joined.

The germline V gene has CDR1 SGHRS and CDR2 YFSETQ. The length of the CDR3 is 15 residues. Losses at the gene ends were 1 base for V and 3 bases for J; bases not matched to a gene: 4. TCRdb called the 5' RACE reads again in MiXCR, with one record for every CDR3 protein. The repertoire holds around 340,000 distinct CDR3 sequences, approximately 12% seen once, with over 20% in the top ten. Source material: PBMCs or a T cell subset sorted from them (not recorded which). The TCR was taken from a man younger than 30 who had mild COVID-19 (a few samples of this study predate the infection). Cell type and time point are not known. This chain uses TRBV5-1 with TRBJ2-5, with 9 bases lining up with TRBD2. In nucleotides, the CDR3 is TGCGCCAGCAGCTTGTTGAAGCGGGGGGAAGAGACCCAGTACTTC. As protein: CASSLLKRGEETQYF.